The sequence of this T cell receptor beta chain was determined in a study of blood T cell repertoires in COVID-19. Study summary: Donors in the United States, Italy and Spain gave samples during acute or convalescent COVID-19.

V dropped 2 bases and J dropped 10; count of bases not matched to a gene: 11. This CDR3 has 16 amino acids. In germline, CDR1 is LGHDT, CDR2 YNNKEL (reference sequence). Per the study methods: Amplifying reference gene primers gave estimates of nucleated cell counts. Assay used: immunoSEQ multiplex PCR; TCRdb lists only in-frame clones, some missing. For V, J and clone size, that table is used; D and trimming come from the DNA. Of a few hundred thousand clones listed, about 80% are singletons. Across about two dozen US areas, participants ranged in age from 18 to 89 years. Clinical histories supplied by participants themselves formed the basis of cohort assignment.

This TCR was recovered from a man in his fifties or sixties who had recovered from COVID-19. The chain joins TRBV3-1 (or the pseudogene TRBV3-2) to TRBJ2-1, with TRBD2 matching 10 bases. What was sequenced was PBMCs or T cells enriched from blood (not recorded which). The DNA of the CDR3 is TGTGCCAGCAGCCAACCCCGGTGGGGAGCGGGAGGGGAGCAGTTCTTC. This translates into CASSQPRWGAGGEQFF.